The next 4 T cell receptor beta chains were all read from a single sample in a study of shared clonotypes between healthy human individuals. The repertoire was sequenced with immunoSEQ multiplex PCR; TCRdb's copy has only in-frame clones and lacks some. This table has about 2 million clones, approximately 94% appearing once. The naive CD8 subset, CD45RO-negative cells positively selected for CCR7, excluded terminally differentiated effector memory CD45RA+ cells. Sequencing was carried out using naive CD8+ T cells sorted from blood. The receptor set was obtained from a man younger than 35 in good health.

On this clone itself: In the same sample, other DNA sequences code for this CDR3. The CDR3 reads CASSVVGNLQETQYF. The CDR3 DNA reads as TGTGCCAGCAGCGTAGTGGGGAATTTACAAGAGACCCAGTACTTC. This rearrangement joins TRBV9 to TRBJ2-5; D gene uncertain. The CDR3 is 15 residues long. Germline V CDR1 and CDR2: SGDLS, YYNGEE. V was trimmed by 0 bases and J by 2 bases, leaving 11 bases between them.

For this clone: The same CDR3 also results from other DNA sequences found in this sample. The chain is built from TRBV9 and TRBJ2-1; 10 nucleotides agree with TRBD1. The CDR3 consists of 14 residues. Germline V lookup: CDR1 SGDLS, CDR2 YYNGEE. With V trimmed by 0 bases and J by 6 bases, 0 bases remained unmatched. Written as DNA, the CDR3 is TGTGCCAGCAGCGTAGGGGACAGGGGCAATGAGCAGTTCTTC. Its translation: CASSVGDRGNEQFF.

V is TRBV7-2 and J is TRBJ2-3; TRBD1 might be the D (5 bases). CDR3 size: 14 residues. Germline V gives CDR1 SGHTA, CDR2 FQGNSA. V was shortened by 5 bases and J by 1 base, with 10 bases between the two germline ends. As DNA, the CDR3 is TGTGCCAGCAGCCTACTGACAGGCACAGATACGCAGTATTTT. Its protein product is CASSLLTGTDTQYF.

V usage is TRBV13 and J usage is TRBJ2-7; 11 bases agree with TRBD1. CDR3 length: 15 amino acids. V lost 5 bases and J lost 3; bases outside the gene matches: 6. CDR1 and CDR2 (germline): PRHDT, FYEKMQ (reference sequence). This chain's CDR3 is CASSNTGTGGYEQYF. CDR3 sequence (DNA): TGTGCCAGCAGCAATACCGGGACAGGGGGCTACGAGCAGTACTTC.